This T cell receptor beta chain comes out of a study of early T cells in non-severe SARS-CoV-2 infection. Study summary: The authors sequenced bulk RNA from unsorted whole blood, leaving chains unpaired. Study conclusions and caveats: Matching against VDJdb likely underestimated virus-specific expansions, favoring anti-spike CD8.

This clonotype was seen a few times. The antigen is undetermined. V was cut by 4 bases and J by 1 base, with 7 bases left in between. The CDR3 is 13 residues long. Per the germline V gene, CDR1 is WNHNN and CDR2 is SYGVQD (reference sequence). Individually, cDNA molecules had unique molecular identifiers attached to them. Each CDR3 protein gets one entry after TCRdb re-called the 5' RACE reads with MiXCR. The sample carries tens of thousands of distinct CDR3 sequences, over 10% recorded once. The source material was whole blood. This TCR was sampled from an adult who was a healthcare worker with PCR-confirmed SARS-CoV-2 infection or an uninfected control (not recorded which). The chain is built from TRBV10-1 and TRBJ1-1; D gene ambiguous. The CDR3 region has the DNA TGCGCCAGCAGTGCTGACCCGAACACTGAAGCTTTCTTT. Its protein product is CASSADPNTEAFF.